This TCR beta chain was found in a study of CD8 T cell repertoires and HIV-1 epitope variants. Per germline, CDR1 KGHSY and CDR2 FQNENV. Trimming took off 0 bases at V and 3 bases at J, with 9 bases between the two ends. The CDR3 covers 15 residues. Method: immunoSEQ multiplex PCR; TCRdb's copy keeps in-frame clones and lacks some. The sample holds around 4,600 clones; roughly three fifths are singletons and the top ten take 46%. Regarding this clone: Its matching antigen is unknown.

The chain uses TRBV16 and TRBJ1-5; no definite D call. This TCR derives from a male donor with HIV. The sequencing sample was made of cultured CD8+ T cells derived from PBMCs. Written as DNA, the CDR3 is TGTGCCAGCAGCCAATCTAGAGGAATCAATCAGCCCCAGCATTTT. Its translation: CASSQSRGINQPQHF.